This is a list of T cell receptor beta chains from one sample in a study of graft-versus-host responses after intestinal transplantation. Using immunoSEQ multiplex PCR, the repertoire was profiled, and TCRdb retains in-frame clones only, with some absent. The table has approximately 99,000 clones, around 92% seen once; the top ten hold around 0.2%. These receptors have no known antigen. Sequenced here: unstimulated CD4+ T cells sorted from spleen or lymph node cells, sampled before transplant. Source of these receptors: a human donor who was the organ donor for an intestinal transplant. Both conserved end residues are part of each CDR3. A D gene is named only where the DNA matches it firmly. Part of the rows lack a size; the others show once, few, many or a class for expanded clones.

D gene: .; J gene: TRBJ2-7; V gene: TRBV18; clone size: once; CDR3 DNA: TGTGCCAGCTCACCACCGGCAGGGCGTCTTGACGAGCAGTACTTC; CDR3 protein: CASSPPAGRLDEQYF
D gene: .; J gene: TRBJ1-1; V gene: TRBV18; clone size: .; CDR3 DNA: TGTGCCAGCTCACCCGGGGGGAGTGAAGCTTTCTTT; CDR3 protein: CASSPGGSEAFF
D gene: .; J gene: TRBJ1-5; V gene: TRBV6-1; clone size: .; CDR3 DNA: TGTGCCAGCAGTGAAGGGACACCTTATCAGCCCCAGCATTTT; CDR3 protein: CASSEGTPYQPQHF
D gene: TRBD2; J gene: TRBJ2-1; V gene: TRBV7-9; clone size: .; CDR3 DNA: TGTGCCAGCAGCTCCCCGGGACTAGCGGGCTCCTACAATGAGCAGTTCTTC; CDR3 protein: CASSSPGLAGSYNEQFF
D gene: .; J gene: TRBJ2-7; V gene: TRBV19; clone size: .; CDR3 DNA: TGTGCCAGCCGGCAGGGGGGAGGCTCGTACGAGCAGTACTTC; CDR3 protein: CASRQGGGSYEQYF
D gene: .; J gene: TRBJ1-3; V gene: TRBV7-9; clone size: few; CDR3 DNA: TGTGCCAGCAGTTTACACCTGACTCGGGACAACTCTGGAAACACCATATATTTT; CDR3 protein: CASSLHLTRDNSGNTIYF
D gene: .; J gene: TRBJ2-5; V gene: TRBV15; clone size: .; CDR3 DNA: TGTGCCACCAGCAGAGTAATGGCACCCCAAGAGACCCAGTACTTC; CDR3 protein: CATSRVMAPQETQYF
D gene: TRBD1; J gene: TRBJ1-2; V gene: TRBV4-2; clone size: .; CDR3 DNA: TGTGCCAGCAGCCTGGGACAGGGGAATGATGGCTACACCTTC; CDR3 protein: CASSLGQGNDGYTF
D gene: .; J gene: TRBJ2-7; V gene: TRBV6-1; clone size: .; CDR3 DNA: TGTGCCAGCAGGATGAACCTAGCCCACGAGCAGTACTTC; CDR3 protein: CASRMNLAHEQYF
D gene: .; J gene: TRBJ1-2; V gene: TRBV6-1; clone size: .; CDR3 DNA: TGTGCCAGCTCCACTACACGGGGGGCGCAGCATGGCTACACCTTC; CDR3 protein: CASSTTRGAQHGYTF
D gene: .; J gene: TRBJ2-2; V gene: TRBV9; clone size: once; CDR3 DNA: TGTGCCAGCACCCGATCCGGACAGAACACCGGGGAGCTGTTTTTT; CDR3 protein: CASTRSGQNTGELFF
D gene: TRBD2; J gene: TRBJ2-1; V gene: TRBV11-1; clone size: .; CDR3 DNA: TGTGCCAGCAGCAGGACTAGCGGGGGGTCGGCTGAGCAGTTCTTC; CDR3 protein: CASSRTSGGSAEQFF
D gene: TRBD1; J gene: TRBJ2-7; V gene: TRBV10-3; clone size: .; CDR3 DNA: TGTGCCATCAGTGAGACTAGGACAGGAACCTACGAGCAGTACTTC; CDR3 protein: CAISETRTGTYEQYF
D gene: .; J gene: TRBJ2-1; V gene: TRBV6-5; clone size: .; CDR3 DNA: TGTGCCAGCAGTTACACGGGTGGGGGACTCTACAATGAGCAGTTCTTC; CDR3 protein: CASSYTGGGLYNEQFF
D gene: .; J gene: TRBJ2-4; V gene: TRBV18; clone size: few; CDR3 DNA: TGTGCCAGCTCACCACTGGAGATGAAGGTCAAAAACATTCAGTACTTC; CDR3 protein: CASSPLEMKVKNIQYF
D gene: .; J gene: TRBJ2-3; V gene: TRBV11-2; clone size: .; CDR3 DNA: TGTGCCAGCAGCTTAGCCACTAGCACAGATACGCAGTATTTT; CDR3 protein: CASSLATSTDTQYF
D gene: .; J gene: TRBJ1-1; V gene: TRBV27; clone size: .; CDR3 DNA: TGTGCCAGCAGTTTCACAGGTACTAACACTGAAGCTTTCTTT; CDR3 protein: CASSFTGTNTEAFF
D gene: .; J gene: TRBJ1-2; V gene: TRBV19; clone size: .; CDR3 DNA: TGTGCCAGTAGTATAGCTCGACAGCATGGCTACACCTTC; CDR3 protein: CASSIARQHGYTF
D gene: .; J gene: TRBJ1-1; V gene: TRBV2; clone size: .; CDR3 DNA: TGTGCCAGCAGTGTGTCAGGGTTGGGGAACACTGAAGCTTTCTTT; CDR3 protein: CASSVSGLGNTEAFF
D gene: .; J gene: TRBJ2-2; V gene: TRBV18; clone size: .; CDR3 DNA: TGTGCCAGCTCACCAGTCGAAACGGGGGGCGTCACCGGGGAGCTGTTTTTT; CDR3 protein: CASSPVETGGVTGELFF
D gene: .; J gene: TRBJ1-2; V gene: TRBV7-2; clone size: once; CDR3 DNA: TGTGCCAGCAGCTTATCAGGGGCCAACTATGGCTACACCTTC; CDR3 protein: CASSLSGANYGYTF
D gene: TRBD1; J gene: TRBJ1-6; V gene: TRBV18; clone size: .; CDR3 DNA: TGTGCCAGCTCCCCCCAGGGACAGGGCGGTTCACCCCTCCACTTT; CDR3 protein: CASSPQGQGGSPLHF
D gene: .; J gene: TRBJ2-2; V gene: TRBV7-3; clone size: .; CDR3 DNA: TGTGCCAGCAGCAAGCGACAGGACGGCGGGGAGCTGTTTTTT; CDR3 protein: CASSKRQDGGELFF
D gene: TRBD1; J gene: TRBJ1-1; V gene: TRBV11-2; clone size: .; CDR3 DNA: TGTGCCAGCAGCTTAGTTTCAGGGGGAGGGAACACTGAAGCTTTCTTT; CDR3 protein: CASSLVSGGGNTEAFF
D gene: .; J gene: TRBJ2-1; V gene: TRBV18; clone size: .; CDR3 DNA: TGTGCCAGCTCACCAAGCGGGTCAGCCTACAATGAGCAGTTCTTC; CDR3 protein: CASSPSGSAYNEQFF
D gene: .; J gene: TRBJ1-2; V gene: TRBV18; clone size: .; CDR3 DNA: TGTGCCAGCTCACCGCAGGTCAGGGTGGATGGCTACACCTTC; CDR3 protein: CASSPQVRVDGYTF
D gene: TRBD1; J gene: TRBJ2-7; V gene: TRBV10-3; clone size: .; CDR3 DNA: TGTGCCATCAGTGAGGGACAGGGGGCCTACGAGCAGTACTTC; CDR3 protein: CAISEGQGAYEQYF
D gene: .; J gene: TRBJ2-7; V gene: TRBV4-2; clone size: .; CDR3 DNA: TGTGCCAGCAGCCAAGAAGGGGGGGGCAGTCTTAGCTACGAGCAGTACTTC; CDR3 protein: CASSQEGGGSLSYEQYF
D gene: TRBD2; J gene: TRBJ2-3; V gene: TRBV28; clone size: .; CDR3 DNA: TGTGCCAGCCGGGCGACAGCGGGGGGCACAGATACGCAGTATTTT; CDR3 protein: CASRATAGGTDTQYF
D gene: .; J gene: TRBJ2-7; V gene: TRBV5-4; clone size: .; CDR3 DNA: TGTGCCAGCAGCTTGAAGGGCAGGGGAAACTCCGAGCAGTACTTC; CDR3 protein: CASSLKGRGNSEQYF
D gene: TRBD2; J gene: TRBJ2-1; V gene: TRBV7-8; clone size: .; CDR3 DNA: TGTGCCAGCAGCAAACGGGACTACTACAATGAGCAGTTCTTC; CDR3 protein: CASSKRDYYNEQFF
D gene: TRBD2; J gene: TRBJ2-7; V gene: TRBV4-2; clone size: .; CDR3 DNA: TGTGCCAGCAGCCAAGATTTCCAGCGGGGGACCGGGGCCTACGAGCAGTACTTC; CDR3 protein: CASSQDFQRGTGAYEQYF
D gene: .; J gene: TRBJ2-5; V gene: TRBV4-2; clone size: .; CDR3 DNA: TGTGCCAGCAGCCAAGTCGCCGGTGGGCCCCAAGAGACCCAGTACTTC; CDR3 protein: CASSQVAGGPQETQYF
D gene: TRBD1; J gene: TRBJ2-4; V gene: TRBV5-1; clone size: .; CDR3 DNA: TGCGCCAGCAGCAAGGGGGACAGGGCCGCCAAAAACATTCAGTACTTC; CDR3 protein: CASSKGDRAAKNIQYF
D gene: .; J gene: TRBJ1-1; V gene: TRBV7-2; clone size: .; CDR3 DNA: TGTGCCAGCAGCTTAGACAGAAACACTGAAGCTTTCTTT; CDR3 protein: CASSLDRNTEAFF
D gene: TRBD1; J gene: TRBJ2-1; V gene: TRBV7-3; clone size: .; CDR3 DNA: TGTGCCAGCAGCGGAGGGGGTAGGGACAGGGGATACAATGAGCAGTTCTTC; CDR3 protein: CASSGGGRDRGYNEQFF
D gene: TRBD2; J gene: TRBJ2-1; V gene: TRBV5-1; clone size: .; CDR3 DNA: TGCGCCAGCAGCATCCTAGCGGGGGGGGTCAATGAGCAGTTCTTC; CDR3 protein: CASSILAGGVNEQFF
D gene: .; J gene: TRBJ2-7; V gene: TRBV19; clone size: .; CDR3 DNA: TGTGCCAGTAGTCAGACAGGATCCTCCTACGAGCAGTACTTC; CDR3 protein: CASSQTGSSYEQYF
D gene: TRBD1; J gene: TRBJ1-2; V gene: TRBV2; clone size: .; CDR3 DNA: TGTGCCAGCAGTCTAGACAGGGTGGGTGGCTACACCTTC; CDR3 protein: CASSLDRVGGYTF
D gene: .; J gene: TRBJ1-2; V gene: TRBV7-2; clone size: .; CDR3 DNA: TGTGCCAGCAGCTTAGAAACCGGCAGGGCGCACTATGGCTACACCTTC; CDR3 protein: CASSLETGRAHYGYTF
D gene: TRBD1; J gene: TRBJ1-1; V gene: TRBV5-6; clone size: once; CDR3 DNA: TGTGCCAGCAGCTTAGGACAGGCTACTGAAGCTTTCTTT; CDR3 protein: CASSLGQATEAFF
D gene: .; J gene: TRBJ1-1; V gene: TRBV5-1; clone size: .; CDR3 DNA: TGCGCCAGCAGCAACAACAAGGGGTTCACTGAAGCTTTCTTT; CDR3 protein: CASSNNKGFTEAFF
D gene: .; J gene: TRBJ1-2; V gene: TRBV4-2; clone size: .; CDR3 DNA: TGTGCCAGCAGACCGACAGCCTCATGGGGCTACACCTTC; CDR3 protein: CASRPTASWGYTF
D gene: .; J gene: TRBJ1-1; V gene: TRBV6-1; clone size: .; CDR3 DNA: TGTGCCAGCAGTGAACATCGGGGTATGAACACTGAAGCTTTCTTT; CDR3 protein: CASSEHRGMNTEAFF
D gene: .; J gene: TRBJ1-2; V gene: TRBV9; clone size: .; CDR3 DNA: TGTGCCAGCAGCTTAACACAGCAAGGCTATGGCTACACCTTC; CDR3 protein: CASSLTQQGYGYTF
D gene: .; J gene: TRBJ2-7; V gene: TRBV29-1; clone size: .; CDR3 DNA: TGCAGCGTTGGGGCTAGCTCCTACGAGCAGTACTTC; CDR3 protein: CSVGASSYEQYF
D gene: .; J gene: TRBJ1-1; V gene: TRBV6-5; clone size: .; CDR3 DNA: TGTGCCAGCAGACGACACGAGAACACTGAAGCTTTCTTT; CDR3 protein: CASRRHENTEAFF